This T cell receptor (beta chain) appears in the sequencing data of a study of T cell repertoires in cytomegalovirus infection. Overall study context: As its CMV epitopes, the study selected recently identified HLA-C-restricted and well-studied HLA-B-restricted targets. CMV infection and matching HLA type were both indicated by public TCR beta signatures.

Whole-study results and caveats: CMV carriers having the relevant HLA were flagged by cumulative public TCR beta family frequency. CMV-specific TCR beta clonotypes restricted by HLA-C were the ones dominating the ex vivo response.

MiXCR, applied by TCRdb to the reads, yields one record per CDR3 protein. The repertoire holds 900,000 to 950,000 distinct CDR3 sequences, with around a third as singletons. With 4 bases clipped from V and 5 bases from J, the junction kept 7 bases outside the gene matches. This CDR3 is 14 amino acids long. About this clonotype itself: Its matching antigen is unknown.

The sequence was obtained from a human donor in good health (CMV status not recorded). Some clones in this sample may be carry-over from other donors' samples. This chain joins TRBV12-3 or TRBV12-4 and TRBJ2-5, with 7 bases lining up with TRBD1. The specimen comprised cultured CD8+ T cells from PBMCs, sampled from culture after CMV antigen stimulation. The CDR3 region has the DNA TGTGCCAGCAGTTCAGGGGACAGATGGGAGACCCAGTACTTC. Its translation is CASSSGDRWETQYF.